The rows below give T cell receptor beta chains drawn from one sample of a study of T cell responses to AZD1222 COVID-19 vaccine. TCRdb's table, derived via immunoSEQ multiplex PCR, lists solely in-frame clones and lacks some. There are 130,000 to 150,000 clones in the sample; roughly 80% occur only once, and over 4% lies in the top ten. Sequencing was performed on peripheral blood, taken on day 0 of MenACWY control vaccination. All receptors come from an adult in good health. Each CDR3 is given with its conserved first and last residue.

v_gene: TRBV19
j_gene: TRBJ1-1
CDR3aa: CASLPHLRTGDTEAFF

v_gene: TRBV19
j_gene: TRBJ1-2
CDR3aa: CASSGRDRTEYVYTF

v_gene: TRBV3-1/TRBV3-2
j_gene: TRBJ2-1
CDR3aa: CASSQGTAGTSSYNEQFF

v_gene: TRBV28
j_gene: TRBJ2-3
CDR3aa: CASSDRGVRTDTQYF

v_gene: TRBV6-5
j_gene: TRBJ1-1
CDR3aa: CASMTVSGQGTEAFF

v_gene: TRBV5-1
j_gene: TRBJ1-2
CDR3aa: CASSSPGQNYGYTF

v_gene: TRBV2
j_gene: TRBJ2-3
CDR3aa: CASTREGNTDTQYF

v_gene: TRBV10-3
j_gene: TRBJ2-1
CDR3aa: CAISGQVAGLNEQFF

v_gene: TRBV5-1
j_gene: TRBJ1-1
CDR3aa: CASSRGTGGEAFF

v_gene: TRBV9
j_gene: TRBJ2-3
CDR3aa: CASSVGPSTDTQYF

v_gene: TRBV6-2/TRBV6-3
j_gene: TRBJ2-1
CDR3aa: CASSYSLAGFYNEQFF

v_gene: TRBV9
j_gene: TRBJ1-2
CDR3aa: CASSVAGQSYGYTF

v_gene: TRBV12-3/TRBV12-4
j_gene: TRBJ2-1
CDR3aa: CASSAGMGNEQFF

v_gene: TRBV3-1/TRBV3-2
j_gene: TRBJ2-2
CDR3aa: CASSPSKGNRGPNTGELFF

v_gene: TRBV3-1/TRBV3-2
j_gene: TRBJ1-6
CDR3aa: CASSSGGYDSPLHF

v_gene: TRBV12-3/TRBV12-4
j_gene: TRBJ2-7
CDR3aa: CASGQGQGDEQYF

v_gene: TRBV9
j_gene: TRBJ1-2
CDR3aa: CASSDPLQRHLFGRGYTF

v_gene: TRBV20-1
j_gene: TRBJ1-3
CDR3aa: CSAMGGNTIYF

v_gene: TRBV29-1
j_gene: TRBJ2-1
CDR3aa: CSVELTGGNSAYNEQFF

v_gene: TRBV18
j_gene: TRBJ2-5
CDR3aa: CASSPGLKETQYF

v_gene: TRBV7-9
j_gene: TRBJ2-6
CDR3aa: CASSSPSGGANSGANVLTF

v_gene: TRBV27
j_gene: TRBJ2-3
CDR3aa: CASSPSWTSGGRRTDTQYF

v_gene: TRBV19
j_gene: TRBJ2-5
CDR3aa: CASSSGSQETQYF

v_gene: TRBV10-3
j_gene: TRBJ2-5
CDR3aa: CAISESPSGEETQYF

v_gene: TRBV9
j_gene: TRBJ1-4
CDR3aa: CASSVGGRDEKLFF

v_gene: TRBV3-1/TRBV3-2
j_gene: TRBJ2-7
CDR3aa: CASSQGPLRAGGAYEQYF

v_gene: TRBV5-1
j_gene: TRBJ2-4
CDR3aa: CASSLAGTLRRDIQYF

v_gene: TRBV7-8
j_gene: TRBJ1-6
CDR3aa: CASSPDRGHYSPLHF

v_gene: TRBV28
j_gene: TRBJ1-2
CDR3aa: CASHRGHYGYTF

v_gene: TRBV3-1/TRBV3-2
j_gene: TRBJ2-1
CDR3aa: CASSPRGSGRYNEQFF

v_gene: TRBV12-3/TRBV12-4
j_gene: TRBJ2-7
CDR3aa: CASSSDSYEQYF

v_gene: TRBV11-3
j_gene: TRBJ2-5
CDR3aa: CASSLAPGETQYF

v_gene: TRBV7-8
j_gene: TRBJ2-2
CDR3aa: CASSLGLAGVTGELFF

v_gene: TRBV10-1
j_gene: TRBJ1-5
CDR3aa: CASSGNGRWNQPQHF

v_gene: TRBV5-8
j_gene: TRBJ1-4
CDR3aa: CASSSQGANEKLFF

v_gene: TRBV27
j_gene: TRBJ2-7
CDR3aa: CATSPGTGVYEQYF

v_gene: TRBV2
j_gene: TRBJ2-1
CDR3aa: CACTAGPIGGQFF

v_gene: TRBV6-5
j_gene: TRBJ1-6
CDR3aa: CASSYKGQGWSPLHF

v_gene: TRBV4-1
j_gene: TRBJ1-2
CDR3aa: CASSQGLFTGPGGGYTF

v_gene: TRBV2
j_gene: TRBJ2-1
CDR3aa: CASGRDYNEQFF

v_gene: TRBV3-1/TRBV3-2
j_gene: TRBJ1-2
CDR3aa: CASSRTAYGYTF

v_gene: TRBV7-2
j_gene: TRBJ2-7
CDR3aa: CASSLAGDSAYEQYF

v_gene: TRBV5-5
j_gene: TRBJ2-1
CDR3aa: CASSPLGLWEFF

v_gene: TRBV20-1
j_gene: TRBJ2-7
CDR3aa: CSASPVGFYEQYF

v_gene: TRBV5-1
j_gene: TRBJ1-1
CDR3aa: CASSLTGQNTEAFF

v_gene: TRBV19
j_gene: TRBJ2-2
CDR3aa: CASTSRADLTGELFF

v_gene: TRBV5-1
j_gene: TRBJ2-2
CDR3aa: CASSLLQVTGELFF

v_gene: TRBV7-9
j_gene: TRBJ1-6
CDR3aa: CASSLSGVENSPLHF

v_gene: TRBV29-1
j_gene: TRBJ2-1
CDR3aa: CSVHREDSYNEQFF

v_gene: TRBV9
j_gene: TRBJ1-3
CDR3aa: CASSAQGHSGNTIYF

v_gene: TRBV13
j_gene: TRBJ1-2
CDR3aa: CASSVQGLRGYTF

v_gene: TRBV4-1
j_gene: TRBJ1-6
CDR3aa: CASSQDPGADNSPLHF

v_gene: TRBV9
j_gene: TRBJ2-1
CDR3aa: CASSVASGENEQFF